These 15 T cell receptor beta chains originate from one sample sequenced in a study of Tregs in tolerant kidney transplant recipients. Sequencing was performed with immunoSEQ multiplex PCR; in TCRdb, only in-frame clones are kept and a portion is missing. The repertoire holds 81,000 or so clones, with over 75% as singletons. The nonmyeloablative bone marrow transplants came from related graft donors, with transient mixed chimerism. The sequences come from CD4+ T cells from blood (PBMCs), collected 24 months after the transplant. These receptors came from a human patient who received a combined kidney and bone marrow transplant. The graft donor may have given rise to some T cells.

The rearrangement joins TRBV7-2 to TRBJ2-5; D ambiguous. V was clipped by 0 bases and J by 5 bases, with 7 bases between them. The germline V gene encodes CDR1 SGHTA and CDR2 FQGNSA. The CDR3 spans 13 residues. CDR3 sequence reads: CASSLAPGETQYF. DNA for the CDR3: TGTGCCAGCAGCTTAGCACCCGGGGAGACCCAGTACTTC.

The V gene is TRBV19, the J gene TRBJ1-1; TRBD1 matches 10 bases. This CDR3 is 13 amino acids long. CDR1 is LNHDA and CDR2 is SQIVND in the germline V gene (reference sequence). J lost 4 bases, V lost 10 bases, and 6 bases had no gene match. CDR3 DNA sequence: TGTGCCACCCCCTGGGACAGGGGCACTGAAGCTTTCTTT. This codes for CATPWDRGTEAFF.

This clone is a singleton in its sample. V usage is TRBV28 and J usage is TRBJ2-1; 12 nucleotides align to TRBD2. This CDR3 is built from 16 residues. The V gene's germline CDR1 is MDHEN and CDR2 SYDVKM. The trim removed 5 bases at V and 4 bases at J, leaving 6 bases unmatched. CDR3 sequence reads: CASSQASGGVYNEQFF. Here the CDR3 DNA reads TGTGCCAGCAGTCAAGCTAGCGGGGGGGTATACAATGAGCAGTTCTTC.

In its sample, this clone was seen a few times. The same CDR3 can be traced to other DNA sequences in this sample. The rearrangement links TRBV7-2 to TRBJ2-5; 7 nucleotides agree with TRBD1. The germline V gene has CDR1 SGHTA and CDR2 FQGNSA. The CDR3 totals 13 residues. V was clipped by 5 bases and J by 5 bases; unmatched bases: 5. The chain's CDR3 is CASSRDRGETQYF. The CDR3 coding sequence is TGTGCCAGCAGCCGGGACAGAGGGGAGACCCAGTACTTC. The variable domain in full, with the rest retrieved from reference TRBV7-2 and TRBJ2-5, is GAGVSQSPSNKVTEKGKDVELRCDPISGHTALYWYRQSLGQGLEFLIYFQGNSAPDKSGLPSDRFSAERTGGSVSTLTIQRTQQEDSAVYLCASSRDRGETQYFGPGTRLLVL.

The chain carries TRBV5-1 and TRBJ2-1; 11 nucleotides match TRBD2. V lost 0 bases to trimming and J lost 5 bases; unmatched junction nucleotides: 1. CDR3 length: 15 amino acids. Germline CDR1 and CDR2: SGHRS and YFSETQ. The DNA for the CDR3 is TGCGCCAGCAGCTTGGGACTAGCGGGACACAATGAGCAGTTCTTC. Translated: CASSLGLAGHNEQFF.

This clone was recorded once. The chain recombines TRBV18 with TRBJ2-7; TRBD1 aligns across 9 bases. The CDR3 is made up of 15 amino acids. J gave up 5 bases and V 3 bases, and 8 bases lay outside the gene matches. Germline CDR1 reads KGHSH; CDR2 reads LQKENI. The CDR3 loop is CASSPIGTGSDEQYF. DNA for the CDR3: TGTGCCAGCTCACCGATCGGGACAGGGAGCGACGAGCAGTACTTC. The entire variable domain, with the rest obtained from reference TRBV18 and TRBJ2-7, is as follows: NAGVMQNPRHLVRRRGQEARLRCSPMKGHSHVYWYRQLPEEGLKFMVYLQKENIIDESGMPKERFSAEFPKEGPSILRIQQVVRGDSAAYFCASSPIGTGSDEQYFGPGTRLTVT.

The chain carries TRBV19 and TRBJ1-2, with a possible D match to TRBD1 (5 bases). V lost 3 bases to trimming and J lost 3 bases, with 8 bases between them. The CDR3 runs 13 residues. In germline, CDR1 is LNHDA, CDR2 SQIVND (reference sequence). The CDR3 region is CASSMGGDYGYTF. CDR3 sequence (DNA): TGTGCCAGTAGTATGGGAGGGGACTATGGCTACACCTTC.

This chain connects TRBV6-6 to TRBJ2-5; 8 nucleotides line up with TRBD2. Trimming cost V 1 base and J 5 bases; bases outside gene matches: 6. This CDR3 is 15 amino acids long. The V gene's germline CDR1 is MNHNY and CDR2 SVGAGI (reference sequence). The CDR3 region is CASSYWRGGGETQYF. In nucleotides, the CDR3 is TGTGCCAGCAGTTACTGGAGGGGCGGGGGGGAGACCCAGTACTTC.

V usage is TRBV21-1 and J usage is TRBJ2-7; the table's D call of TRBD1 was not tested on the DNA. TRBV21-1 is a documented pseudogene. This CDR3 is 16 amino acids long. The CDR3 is CASSKTTQGNFYEQYF. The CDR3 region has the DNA TGTGCCAGCAGCAAAACGACCCAGGGAAACTTTTACGAGCAGTACTTC.

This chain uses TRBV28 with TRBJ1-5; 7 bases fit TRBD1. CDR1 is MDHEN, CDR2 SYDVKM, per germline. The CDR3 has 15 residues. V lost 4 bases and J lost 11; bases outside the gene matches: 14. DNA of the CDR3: TGTGCCAGCAGTTCAGGGGGGACTGGCTCGGGGTCCCAGCATTTT. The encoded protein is CASSSGGTGSGSQHF.

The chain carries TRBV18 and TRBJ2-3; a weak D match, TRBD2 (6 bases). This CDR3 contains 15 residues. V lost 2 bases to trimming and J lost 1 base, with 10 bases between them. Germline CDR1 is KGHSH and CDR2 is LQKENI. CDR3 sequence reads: CASSPTTGGTDTQYF. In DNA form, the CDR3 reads TGTGCCAGCTCACCAACCACGGGGGGCACAGATACGCAGTATTTT.

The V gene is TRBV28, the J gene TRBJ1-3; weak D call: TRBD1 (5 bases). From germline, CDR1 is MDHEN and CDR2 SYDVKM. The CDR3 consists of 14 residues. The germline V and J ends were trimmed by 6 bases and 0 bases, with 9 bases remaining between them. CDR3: CASSNRGSGNTIYF. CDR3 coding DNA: TGTGCCAGCAGCAATAGGGGCTCTGGAAACACCATATATTTT. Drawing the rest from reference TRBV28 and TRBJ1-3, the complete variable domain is DVKVTQSSRYLVKRTGEKVFLECVQDMDHENMFWYRQDPGLGLRLIYFSYDVKMKEKGDIPEGYSVSREKKERFSLILESASTNQTSMYLCASSNRGSGNTIYFGEGSWLTVV.

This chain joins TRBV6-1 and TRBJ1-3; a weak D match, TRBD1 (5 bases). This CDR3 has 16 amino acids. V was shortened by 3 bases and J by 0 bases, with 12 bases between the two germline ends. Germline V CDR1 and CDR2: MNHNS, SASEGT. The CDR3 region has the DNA TGTGCCAGCAGTGAGGACACGGTAGTCTCTGGAAACACCATATATTTT. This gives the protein CASSEDTVVSGNTIYF.

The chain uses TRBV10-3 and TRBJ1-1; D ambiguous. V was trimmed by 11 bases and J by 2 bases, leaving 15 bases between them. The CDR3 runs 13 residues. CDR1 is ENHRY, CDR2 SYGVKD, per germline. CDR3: CALQRDLNTEAFF. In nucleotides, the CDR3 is TGTGCCTTACAGAGGGATTTAAACACTGAAGCTTTCTTT.

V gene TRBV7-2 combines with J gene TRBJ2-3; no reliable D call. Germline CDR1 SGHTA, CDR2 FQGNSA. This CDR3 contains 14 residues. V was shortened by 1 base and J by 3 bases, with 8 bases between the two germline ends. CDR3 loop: CASSLVGPTDTQYF. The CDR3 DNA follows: TGTGCCAGCAGCTTAGTCGGTCCGACAGATACGCAGTATTTT. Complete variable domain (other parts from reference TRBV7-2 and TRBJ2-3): GAGVSQSPSNKVTEKGKDVELRCDPISGHTALYWYRQSLGQGLEFLIYFQGNSAPDKSGLPSDRFSAERTGGSVSTLTIQRTQQEDSAVYLCASSLVGPTDTQYFGPGTRLTVL.